This T cell receptor (beta chain) was captured by sequencing in a study of cytomegalovirus exposure and HLA in healthy donors. Per germline, CDR1 LNHDA and CDR2 SQIVND (reference sequence). V lost 8 bases to trimming and J lost 0 bases, with 14 bases between them. The CDR3 consists of 15 residues. Study-level results: Cytomegalovirus status, reportedly, was diagnosed with high specificity and sensitivity by the classifier.

Profiling relied on immunoSEQ multiplex PCR, and the TCRdb table lists in-frame clones only, not all of them. The sample yields approximately 230,000 clones, more than 75% seen once. In this sample, this clone turned up once. Its target is not known. The chain employs TRBV19 and TRBJ2-1; no definite D call. Sequenced sample: PBMCs. The TCR was taken from a man younger than 30 in good health and CMV-seropositive. CDR3 sequence reads: CASAKMKSSYNEQFF. The CDR3, as DNA: TGTGCCAGTGCCAAGATGAAGAGCTCCTACAATGAGCAGTTCTTC. The variable domain in full, completed from reference TRBV19 and TRBJ2-1, reads DGGITQSPKYLFRKEGQNVTLSCEQNLNHDAMYWYRQDPGQGLRLIYYSQIVNDFQKGDIAEGYSVSREKKESFPLTVTSAQKNPTAFYLCASAKMKSSYNEQFFGPGTRLTVL.